A single sample is the source of the 17 T cell receptor beta chains below, sequenced in a study of OX40 agonist ivuxolimab in advanced cancers. Repertoires were generated with immunoSEQ multiplex PCR, while TCRdb's copy carries only in-frame clones and drops some. The data hold about 94,000 clones, with around 91% observed a single time. The sample was CD4+ or CD8+ T cells sorted from blood, taken in a trial of the OX40 agonist ivuxolimab. All receptors derive from an adult with an advanced solid tumor such as melanoma, head and neck, liver or kidney cancer.

CDR3 loop: CATSRDPTYEQYF. In DNA form, the CDR3 reads TGTGCCACCAGCAGAGACCCTACCTACGAGCAGTACTTC. The chain joins TRBV15 to TRBJ2-7; D is ambiguous. Trimming stripped 0 bases from V and 2 bases from J, with 5 bases between. The CDR3 spans 13 residues. Germline V gives CDR1 LNHNV, CDR2 YYDKDF (reference sequence).

The V gene is TRBV5-1, the J gene TRBJ2-1; D may be TRBD2 (5 bases). Trimming pared 6 bases from V and 0 bases from J, leaving 13 bases between. This CDR3 is built from 15 residues. Germline CDR1 and CDR2: SGHRS and YFSETQ. As DNA, the CDR3 is TGCGCCAGCACGGACTCCTCAAGCTCCTACAATGAGCAGTTCTTC. This encodes CASTDSSSSYNEQFF.

The chain links TRBV6-1 to TRBJ2-5; 11 bases are a match to TRBD1. The CDR3 runs 17 residues. The germline CDR1 and CDR2 sequences are MNHNS and SASEGT. The V and J ends lost 2 bases and 6 bases, in that order; junction bases with no gene match: 11. The CDR3 coding sequence is TGTGCCAGCAGTGAACGGTCCGGACAGGGGGCCGGACAGACCCAGTACTTC. The encoded protein is CASSERSGQGAGQTQYF.

The chain has TRBV19 and TRBJ1-5; 8 bases align to TRBD1. Germline loops: CDR1 LNHDA, CDR2 SQIVND (reference sequence). The junction had 6 bases not matched to a gene; V was cut back by 5 bases and J by 0 bases. The CDR3 is made up of 16 amino acids. The CDR3: CASSPGTGYSNQPQHF. In DNA form, the CDR3 reads TGTGCCAGTAGTCCGGGGACAGGTTATAGCAATCAGCCCCAGCATTTT.

The chain links TRBV1 to TRBJ2-7; the table's D call, TRBD2, has no DNA check behind it. TRBV1 is assigned pseudogene status. The CDR3 is made up of 16 amino acids. Here the CDR3 DNA reads TGCACCAGCAGCCAAGACCTCCTAGCGGGAGGATACGAGCAGTACTTC. Protein: CTSSQDLLAGGYEQYF.

V gene TRBV29-1 combines with J gene TRBJ1-1; D is unclear. The CDR3 loop spans 14 amino acids. CDR1 and CDR2 from the germline V gene are SQVTM and ANQGSEA. V gave up 2 bases and J gave up 4 bases, with 14 bases separating them. DNA for the CDR3: TGCAGCGTTGAACGTTTTGGCCTATCCACTGAAGCTTTCTTT. It is translated as CSVERFGLSTEAFF.

V is TRBV11-3 and J is TRBJ2-7; 9 bases fit TRBD1. This CDR3 comprises 15 residues. Per germline, CDR1 SGHNT and CDR2 YENEEA. V lost 5 bases, J lost 7 bases, and 12 bases stayed unmatched. The CDR3 here is CASSQGQGPREEQYF. CDR3 in DNA: TGTGCCAGCAGCCAAGGACAGGGGCCCAGGGAAGAGCAGTACTTC.

The chain recombines TRBV11-3 with TRBJ1-1; D remains unclear. Germline V gene sequence: CDR1 SGHNT, CDR2 YENEEA. V gave up 1 base and J gave up 6 bases, with 12 bases separating them. The CDR3 covers 14 residues. The CDR3 DNA is TGTGCCAGCAGCTTAGGAACGTTTGGGTCTGAAGCTTTCTTT. Its protein is CASSLGTFGSEAFF. The full variable domain, rest sourced from reference TRBV11-3 and TRBJ1-1, is EAGVVQSPRYKIIEKKQPVAFWCNPISGHNTLYWYLQNLGQGPELLIRYENEEAVDDSQLPKDRFSAERLKGVDSTLKIQPAELGDSAVYLCASSLGTFGSEAFFGQGTRLTVV.

This clone was seen a single time. J is TRBJ2-2 and V is TRBV9; a possible D gene is TRBD1 (6 bases). CDR1 SGDLS and CDR2 YYNGEE come from the germline V gene. Trimming removed 2 bases at V and 0 bases at J, with 14 bases between. CDR3 length equals 17 residues. The CDR3, as DNA: TGTGCCAGCAGCGTGAACCGGGACAAGCCGAACACCGGGGAGCTGTTTTTT. It translates to CASSVNRDKPNTGELFF.

The chain combines TRBV11-3 with TRBJ2-3; 10 bases are a match to TRBD2. V shed 10 bases and J 7 bases; nucleotides not matched to a gene: 5. CDR3 size: 12 residues. Germline-derived CDR1 and CDR2 are SGHNT and YENEEA. CDR3 sequence: CATGTSEYTQYF. The CDR3, as DNA: TGTGCCACCGGGACTAGCGAGTATACGCAGTATTTT.

This chain connects TRBV19 to TRBJ2-2; D gene uncertain. The CDR3 is made up of 14 amino acids. V was clipped by 3 bases and J by 4 bases, with 9 bases between them. Germline V lookup: CDR1 LNHDA, CDR2 SQIVND (reference sequence). This chain's CDR3 is CASSMARVTGELFF. The CDR3 bases are TGTGCCAGTAGTATGGCTAGGGTCACCGGGGAGCTGTTTTTT.

The rearrangement links TRBV6-6 to TRBJ1-4; D gene ambiguous. This CDR3 has 12 amino acids. The germline CDR1 and CDR2 sequences are MNHNY and SVGAGI (reference sequence). V lost 4 bases and J 8 bases, leaving 8 bases between the germline ends. CDR3: CASSLDGEKLFF. CDR3 DNA sequence: TGTGCCAGCAGTTTAGACGGGGAAAAACTGTTTTTT.

This chain uses TRBV5-1 with TRBJ1-6; 7 bases align to TRBD1. The trim removed 4 bases at V and 8 bases at J, leaving 6 bases unmatched. CDR3 length equals 14 residues. Per germline, CDR1 SGHRS and CDR2 YFSETQ. CDR3 amino acids: CASSLQGRDSPLHF. The CDR3 coding sequence is TGCGCCAGCAGCCTACAGGGGCGTGATTCACCCCTCCACTTT.

This chain links TRBV6-5 with TRBJ1-2; D call uncertain. Germline CDR1 MNHEY, CDR2 SVGAGI. There are 13 residues in the CDR3. Trimming left V 8 bases short and J 1 base short, with 11 bases between. Here the CDR3 reads CASDADFNYGYTF. CDR3 sequence (DNA): TGTGCCAGCGACGCAGATTTTAACTATGGCTACACCTTC.

This rearrangement joins TRBV18 to TRBJ2-5; 7 bases align to TRBD2. The CDR3 is 16 residues long. Per the germline V gene, CDR1 is KGHSH and CDR2 is LQKENI. With V trimmed by 3 bases and J by 0 bases, 7 bases remained unmatched. In nucleotides, the CDR3 is TGTGCCAGCTCACCCGGTAGCGGGTTAGACCAAGAGACCCAGTACTTC. Translated, it gives CASSPGSGLDQETQYF.

The chain employs TRBV9 and TRBJ2-2; 7 nucleotides align to TRBD2. CDR3 length: 16 amino acids. CDR1 and CDR2 from the germline V gene are SGDLS and YYNGEE. The ends lost 1 base at V and 4 bases at J; junction bases unmatched: 7. The CDR3 coding sequence is TGTGCCAGCAGCGTATCGAGCGGGATTGTCACCGGGGAGCTGTTTTTT. Translated: CASSVSSGIVTGELFF.

The chain links TRBV15 to TRBJ1-1; TRBD1 aligns across 7 bases. This CDR3 is 15 amino acids long. With 2 bases clipped from V and 0 bases from J, the junction kept 3 bases outside the gene matches. The germline V gene encodes CDR1 LNHNV and CDR2 YYDKDF (reference sequence). The CDR3 reads CATSRQTGMNTEAFF. Written as DNA, the CDR3 is TGTGCCACCAGCAGACAGACAGGGATGAACACTGAAGCTTTCTTT.